This record covers a single T cell receptor (beta chain). Its antigen is still unknown. Genomic DNA yielded TCR beta CDR3, amplified by two-round multiplex PCR. Specific primers for each TRBV and TRBJ gene were what first-round PCR used. TCRdb ran MiXCR on the multiplex PCR reads and lists one entry per CDR3 protein. The table has fewer than 40,000 distinct CDR3 sequences, 34% seen once. This sample stems from a study of prognosis after radiotherapy for stage I lung cancer. Overall study context: Enrolled patients (roughly 13 men, 5 to 7 women) had a median age of approximately 71 years and an age range of roughly 50 to 85 years. There were no patients who received concurrent therapy with stereotactic body radiotherapy. As radiotherapy, SBRT was administered in 3 to 5 fractions with a biologically effective dose of at least 100 Gy. Study-wide results and caveats: It was reported that patients with metastases and those without them differed in TRBV and TRBJ gene usage.

The CDR3 is made up of 14 amino acids. After removal of 4 bases from V and 7 bases from J, the junction contained 10 bases not matched to a gene. Sequenced material: PBMCs, taken before or after stereotactic body radiation therapy (not recorded which). J is TRBJ2-7 and V is TRBV12-3 or TRBV12-4; TRBD2 aligns across 7 bases. The source of this sequence is a donor over 45 with non-small cell lung cancer. The CDR3 protein is CASSSGRAGGEQYF. The CDR3, as DNA: TGTGCCAGCAGTTCAGGGAGGGCCGGGGGAGAGCAGTACTTC.